A few counts support the clone carrying this T cell receptor beta chain. Its antigen is not identified. The J segment lost 4 bases and the V segment lost 4 bases, leaving 16 bases of the junction unmatched. The CDR3 totals 18 residues. Per the germline V gene, CDR1 is SGDLS and CDR2 is YYNGEE. These data belong to a study of T-cell memory formation after mild COVID-19. Study observations and caveats: Still unconfirmed is whether the second-wave clones peaking on day 37 recognized SARS-CoV-2. Contracting clones from day 15 to 85 had balanced CD4/CD8; later expanders favoured CD4+.

The authors produced TCR alpha and TCR beta cDNA libraries with sample barcodes and UMIs by 5'RACE using constant-segment primers. TCRdb re-analysed the 5' RACE reads in MiXCR, keeping a single row per CDR3 protein. The sample lists just over 150,000 distinct CDR3 sequences, roughly 28% occurring once. Sample: PBMCs or a T cell subset sorted from them (not recorded which). The chain links TRBV9 to TRBJ2-3, with 9 bases lining up with TRBD1. The source is an adult woman who had mild COVID-19 (a few samples of this study predate the infection). Cell type and time point are not known. The CDR3 spells CASSINPGQGKGPDTQYF. CDR3 DNA: TGTGCCAGCAGCATCAACCCGGGACAGGGAAAGGGGCCAGATACGCAGTATTTT.